A single T cell receptor beta chain is shown here with its context. The data originate from a study of blood T cell repertoires in COVID-19. Assay: immunoSEQ multiplex PCR; the TCRdb copy retains only in-frame clones and omits some. Among 110,000 or so clones listed, about 90% were seen once. Trimming pared 1 base from V and 7 bases from J, leaving 8 bases between. Germline V gives CDR1 LGHDT, CDR2 YNNKEL (reference sequence). The CDR3 runs 13 residues. Source material: peripheral blood. The chain carries TRBV3-1 (or the pseudogene TRBV3-2) and TRBJ2-1, with a possible D match to TRBD1 (5 bases). The source of this sequence is a woman in her forties or fifties with acute or convalescent COVID-19. CDR3 sequence (DNA): TGTGCCAGCAGCCAAGGGGGCCCGAATGAGCAGTTCTTC. Its translation is CASSQGGPNEQFF.